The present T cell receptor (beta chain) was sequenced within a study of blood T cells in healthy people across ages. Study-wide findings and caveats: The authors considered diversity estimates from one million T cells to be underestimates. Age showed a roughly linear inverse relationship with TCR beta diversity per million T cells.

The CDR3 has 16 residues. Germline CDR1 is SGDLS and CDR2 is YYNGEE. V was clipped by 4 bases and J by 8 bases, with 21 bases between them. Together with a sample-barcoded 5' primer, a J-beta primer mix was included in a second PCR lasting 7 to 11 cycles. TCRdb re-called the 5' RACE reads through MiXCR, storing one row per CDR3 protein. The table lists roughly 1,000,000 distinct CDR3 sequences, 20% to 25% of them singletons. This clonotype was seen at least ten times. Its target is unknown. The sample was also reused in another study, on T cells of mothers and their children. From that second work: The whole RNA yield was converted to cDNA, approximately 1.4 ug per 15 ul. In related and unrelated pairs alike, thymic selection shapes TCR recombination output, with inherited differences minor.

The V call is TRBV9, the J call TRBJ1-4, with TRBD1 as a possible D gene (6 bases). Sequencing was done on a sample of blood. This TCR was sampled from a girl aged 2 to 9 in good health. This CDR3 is CASSPGTGTNEEKLFF. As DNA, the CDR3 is TGTGCCAGCAGCCCTGGAACAGGGACTAATGAGGAAAAACTGTTTTTT.